Below, 8 T cell receptor beta chains from the same sample are listed, as sequenced in a study of human T cells and chemical hapten exposure. TCRdb redid the calling of the RACE reads with MiXCR, one entry per CDR3 protein. This sample has some 38,000 distinct CDR3 sequences, with 7.5% to 9% found just once. Time point in this sample: pre-sensitization, week 0. Stated treatment: therapeutic diphenylcyclopropenone sensitization with weekly scalp DPC. The specimen comprised whole blood, sampled in connection with sensitization to the hapten diphenylcyclopropenone (DPC). The receptors were sampled from a woman aged 45-65 years with alopecia areata. Some clones in this sample may be carry-over from other donors' samples.

This clonotype was counted at least ten times. V gene TRBV12-3 or TRBV12-4 combines with J gene TRBJ2-1; TRBD1 matches 7 bases. With V trimmed by 7 bases and J by 3 bases, 9 bases remained unmatched. CDR3 length: 15 residues. For the CDR3, the DNA is TGTGCCAGCACCCCCCGGGACAGAATCTACAATGAGCAGTTCTTC. This translates into CASTPRDRIYNEQFF.

This clonotype occurred many times. The chain combines TRBV5-6 with TRBJ2-5, with 10 bases fitting TRBD2. Germline CDR1 and CDR2: SGHDT and YYEEEE. The CDR3 sequence is 15 residues long. J gave up 3 bases and V 6 bases, and 8 bases lay outside the gene matches. CDR3 sequence reads: CASKKREGIKETQYF. The CDR3 DNA follows: TGTGCCAGCAAGAAGCGGGAGGGAATAAAAGAGACCCAGTACTTC.

The chain carries TRBV14 and TRBJ2-7; D gene unclear. The CDR3 consists of 13 residues. V was trimmed by 0 bases and J by 4 bases, leaving 7 bases between them. The germline gives CDR1 SGHDN, CDR2 FVKESK. CDR3 in amino acids: CASSQDLVYEQYF. CDR3 in DNA: TGTGCCAGCAGCCAAGATCTCGTATACGAGCAGTACTTC.

In this sample, this clonotype turned up many times. This chain connects TRBV6-5 to TRBJ1-2; D not resolved. CDR1 is MNHEY and CDR2 is SVGAGI in the germline V gene. V was trimmed by 1 base and J by 8 bases, leaving 14 bases between them. This CDR3 is 14 amino acids long. The CDR3 reads CASSYFAGERGYTF. For the CDR3, the DNA is TGTGCCAGCAGTTACTTCGCGGGAGAAAGGGGCTACACCTTC.

This clonotype was counted many times. Here the CDR3 DNA reads TGTGCCATCAGTGAATCCGAAAATGAGCAGTTCTTC. It translates to CAISESENEQFF. The V gene is TRBV10-3, the J gene TRBJ2-1, with D unclear. This CDR3 comprises 12 residues. The germline V and J ends were trimmed by 3 bases and 7 bases, with 7 bases remaining between them. Germline V lookup: CDR1 ENHRY, CDR2 SYGVKD.

This clonotype was seen more than once but under ten times. The chain is built from TRBV29-1 and TRBJ2-5; no definite D call. Germline lookup yields CDR1 SQVTM and CDR2 ANQGSEA. Deletions cut 5 bases from V and 1 base from J, with 11 bases between. The CDR3 consists of 13 residues. The CDR3 DNA reads TGCAGCGTTACTCAGACCCGCCAAGAGACCCAGTACTTC. Residues: CSVTQTRQETQYF.

This clonotype was seen ten or more times. The chain employs TRBV11-2 and TRBJ1-1; 7 positions agree with TRBD1. Germline trimming cut 2 bases from V and 1 base from J; bases unmatched to any gene: 7. Germline V CDR1 and CDR2: SGHAT, FQNNGV. This CDR3 spans 16 amino acids. For the CDR3, the DNA is TGTGCCAGCAGCTTACAGACAGGGTTCGGGAACACTGAAGCTTTCTTT. Its translation: CASSLQTGFGNTEAFF.

This chain uses TRBV14 with TRBJ2-1, with 8 positions matching TRBD2. Germline CDR1 reads SGHDN; CDR2 reads FVKESK. CDR3 length: 15 amino acids. After removal of 4 bases from V and 9 bases from J, the junction contained 11 bases not matched to a gene. The CDR3 coding sequence is TGTGCCAGCAGCCTTTTAACAGCGGGGGCAGTTGAGCAGTTCTTC. It encodes CASSLLTAGAVEQFF.